This T cell receptor (beta chain) was retrieved from a study of OX40 agonist ivuxolimab in advanced cancers. Background on the study: Patients were given ivuxolimab, an antibody that agonizes OX40 (CD134). Age averaged roughly 60 years (range roughly 20 to 90), and 80% to 90% were male.

Clones were read by immunoSEQ multiplex PCR, and TCRdb kept only the in-frame ones, dropping some. The sample holds some 69,000 clones; 85% to 90% are singletons and the top ten take 2.5% to 3%. The CDR3 runs to 14 residues. V was shortened by 2 bases and J by 1 base, with 10 bases between the two germline ends. The germline V gene has CDR1 SQVTM and CDR2 ANQGSEA. The V and J genes are TRBV29-1 and TRBJ2-3; tentative D call: TRBD1 (6 bases). Sample: CD4+ or CD8+ T cells sorted from blood, taken in a trial of the OX40 agonist ivuxolimab. The TCR sequence derives from an adult with an advanced solid tumor such as melanoma, head and neck, liver or kidney cancer. CDR3 coding DNA: TGCAGCGTTGAAAGGGGGAAGGGCACAGATACGCAGTATTTT. It translates to CSVERGKGTDTQYF.